The 22 T cell receptor beta chains below were found in one sample sequenced in a study of human T cells and chemical hapten exposure. Noted time point: patch test 1, 2 weeks after DPC sensitization. Treatment described: therapeutic diphenylcyclopropenone sensitization with weekly scalp DPC. Each CDR3 protein gets one entry after TCRdb re-called the RACE reads with MiXCR. The sample lists some 380,000 distinct CDR3 sequences; more than 4.5% were seen once. Sequences were derived from whole blood, sampled in connection with sensitization to the hapten diphenylcyclopropenone (DPC). These receptor sequences come from a woman aged 45-60 years with alopecia areata. Some clones in this sample may be carry-over from other donors' samples.

This clonotype was seen only a few times. The chain is built from TRBV13 and TRBJ2-1, with 10 bases identical to TRBD2. The germline V gene encodes CDR1 PRHDT and CDR2 FYEKMQ (reference sequence). The CDR3 has 14 amino acids. V lost 4 bases to trimming and J lost 12 bases; unmatched junction nucleotides: 9. The CDR3 region is CASSSSLAGVRQFF. CDR3 nucleotides: TGTGCCAGCAGCTCCTCCCTAGCGGGAGTAAGGCAGTTCTTC. Full variable domain (missing parts from reference TRBV13 and TRBJ2-1): AAGVIQSPRHLIKEKRETATLKCYPIPRHDTVYWYQQGPGQDPQFLISFYEKMQSDKGSIPDRFSAQQFSDYHSELNMSSLELGDSALYFCASSSSLAGVRQFFGPGTRLTVL.

At least ten counts were recorded for this clonotype. The chain employs TRBV12-3 or TRBV12-4 and TRBJ2-1; D is undetermined. The CDR3 is 14 amino acids. Trimming took 6 bases from V and 4 from J, leaving 13 bases between them. CDR3 in DNA: TGTGCCAGCAGCTCCGCAGGACGGTACAATGAGCAGTTCTTC. Protein: CASSSAGRYNEQFF.

This clonotype was counted many times. V usage is TRBV9 and J usage is TRBJ1-5; D is undetermined. The CDR3 runs to 14 residues. V shed 0 bases and J shed 4 bases, with 8 bases lying between them. Per germline, CDR1 SGDLS and CDR2 YYNGEE. CDR3 amino acids: CASSVAGENQPQHF. CDR3 DNA sequence: TGTGCCAGCAGCGTAGCCGGGGAAAATCAGCCCCAGCATTTT. Using reference TRBV9 and TRBJ1-5 for the parts outside the CDR3, the full variable domain is DSGVTQTPKHLITATGQRVTLRCSPRSGDLSVYWYQQSLDQGLQFLIQYYNGEERAKGNILERFSAQQFPDLHSELNLSSLELGDSALYFCASSVAGENQPQHFGDGTRLSIL.

This clonotype has a count of ten or more. The rearrangement joins TRBV29-1 to TRBJ2-5; tentatively, D is TRBD2 (5 bases). Germline V CDR1 and CDR2: SQVTM, ANQGSEA. The CDR3 totals 14 residues. V dropped 6 bases and J dropped 5 bases, with 19 bases sitting between them. The CDR3 DNA reads TGCAGCGTCGAACTTGCCCTAGCTCTGGAGACCCAGTACTTC. Its protein product is CSVELALALETQYF.

There are many counts of this clonotype. This chain joins TRBV20-1 and TRBJ2-1, with 7 bases identical to TRBD2. This CDR3 is 14 amino acids long. Trimming removed 1 base from V and 6 bases from J; junction bases left unmatched: 6. In germline, CDR1 is DFQATT, CDR2 SNEGSKA (reference sequence). The CDR3 DNA reads TGCAGTGCTAGAGTCCGACTAGCCTCCAATGAGCAGTTCTTC. It is translated as CSARVRLASNEQFF.

About this clonotype itself: In this CDR3 the conserved last residue, phenylalanine or tryptophan, is missing, so a read error is likely. The rearrangement joins TRBV5-6 to TRBJ2-7; D may be TRBD2 (6 bases). With 4 bases removed from V and 7 bases from J, the gap between germline ends came to 15 bases. Germline CDR1 and CDR2: SGHDT and YYEEEE. CDR3 size: 13 residues. Here the CDR3 reads CASSPGLSGEQYL. The DNA for the CDR3 is TGTGCCAGCAGCCCGGGACTTTCGGGGGAGCAGTACCTC.

This clonotype appeared many times. The genes are TRBV14 and TRBJ2-6; D call uncertain. Germline CDR1 reads SGHDN; CDR2 reads FVKESK. This CDR3 comprises 15 residues. V lost 3 bases to trimming and J lost 3 bases, with 9 bases between them. CDR3 sequence: CASSQWGGGANVLTF. CDR3 nucleotides: TGTGCCAGCAGCCAGTGGGGTGGTGGGGCCAACGTCCTGACTTTC.

V gene TRBV7-2 combines with J gene TRBJ1-1; D not certain. The CDR3 length is 14 residues. Trimming pared 1 base from V and 3 bases from J, leaving 9 bases between. Germline assignment: CDR1 SGHTA and CDR2 FQGNSA. DNA for the CDR3: TGTGCCAGCAGCTTAGAGGCGGGCTACACTGAAGCTTTCTTT. Protein product: CASSLEAGYTEAFF.

CDR3 protein: CASSRPGRLVETQYF. CDR3 DNA: TGTGCCAGTAGTCGACCGGGACGGCTTGTGGAGACCCAGTACTTC. V usage is TRBV19 and J usage is TRBJ2-5; D tentatively reads TRBD1 or TRBD2 (5 bases each). Per germline, CDR1 LNHDA and CDR2 SQIVND (reference sequence). The CDR3 is made up of 15 amino acids. V lost 5 bases and J lost 5, with 18 bases in between.

On this clonotype: One end of the junction fails to match germline, which may point to a read error. The chain is built from TRBV6-1 and TRBJ1-1, with D unclear. There are 13 residues in the CDR3. From germline, CDR1 is MNHNS and CDR2 SASEGT. The CDR3 DNA is TGTGTCAGCATGACCCTCCCGGTAACTGAAGCTTTCTTT. Translation: CVSMTLPVTEAFF.

This clonotype was found many times. The rearrangement links TRBV4-2 to TRBJ2-7; possible D gene TRBD1, 6 bases. V gave up 1 base and J gave up 0 bases, with 10 bases separating them. CDR3 length equals 15 residues. Per germline, CDR1 LGHNA and CDR2 YNFKEQ. The CDR3 here is CASSQVTGSSYEQYF. Written as DNA, the CDR3 is TGTGCCAGCAGCCAAGTAACAGGGAGCTCCTACGAGCAGTACTTC.

The chain couples TRBV12-3 or TRBV12-4 to TRBJ2-5, with TRBD2 matching over 7 bases. V shed 3 bases, J shed 3 bases, and the junction held 13 bases outside the gene matches. CDR3 length: 17 amino acids. CDR3 sequence (DNA): TGTGCCAGCAGTTTCTCGGGGACCGGGACTAAGGAAGAGACCCAGTACTTC. Residues: CASSFSGTGTKEETQYF.

Of note for this clonotype: Being one base from a much bigger clone, this may be a read error. The rearrangement links TRBV7-9 to TRBJ1-2; TRBD1 is a possible D gene (6 bases). CDR3 length equals 14 residues. The V end was cut by 2 bases, the J end by 8 bases, with 15 bases between. Germline V gives CDR1 SEHNR, CDR2 FQNEAQ (reference sequence). The DNA of the CDR3 is TGTGCCAGCAGCTTATTCCAGGGGAAGGAAGGCTACACCTTC. This codes for CASSLFQGKEGYTF. The full variable domain, completed using reference TRBV7-9 and TRBJ1-2, is DTGVSQNPRHKITKRGQNVTFRCDPISEHNRLYWYRQTLGQGPEFLTYFQNEAQLEKSRLLSDRFSAERPKGSFSTLEIQRTEQGDSAMYLCASSLFQGKEGYTFGSGTRLTVV.

This clonotype was seen at least ten times. The V and J genes are TRBV28 and TRBJ1-2; TRBD1 matches 9 bases. The CDR3 covers 16 residues. The J segment lost 5 bases and the V segment lost 5 bases, leaving 12 bases of the junction unmatched. CDR1 and CDR2 (germline): MDHEN, SYDVKM. The CDR3 DNA is TGTGCCAGCAGTCCGGGACAGGGTCTGGCGTGGTATGGCTACACCTTC. Protein product: CASSPGQGLAWYGYTF.

V is TRBV7-7 and J is TRBJ2-2; D is possibly TRBD2 (5 bases). Per germline, CDR1 SSHAT and CDR2 FNYEAQ (reference sequence). Trimming left V 4 bases short and J 6 bases short, with 18 bases between. This CDR3 is built from 16 residues. The CDR3 region has the DNA TGTGCCAGCAGCTCATCGCTCCGGGGAAATGCCGGGGAGCTGTTTTTT. Residues: CASSSSLRGNAGELFF.

The chain couples TRBV19 to TRBJ2-5; a weak D match, TRBD1 (5 bases). Trimming left V 3 bases short and J 6 bases short, with 14 bases between. From germline, CDR1 is LNHDA and CDR2 SQIVND (reference sequence). The CDR3 spans 14 residues. The CDR3 coding sequence is TGTGCCAGTAGTATCTCCAGGGTAGAGAAGACCCAGTACTTC. Translation gives CASSISRVEKTQYF.

This clonotype was found many times. The chain links TRBV29-1 to TRBJ2-7; 11 nucleotides align to TRBD2. Germline V gene lookup returns CDR1 SQVTM and CDR2 ANQGSEA. With V trimmed by 5 bases and J by 0 bases, 9 bases remained unmatched. This CDR3 is built from 16 residues. CDR3 amino acids: CSVTGLAELSSYEQYF. Written as DNA, the CDR3 is TGCAGCGTTACGGGACTAGCGGAGTTAAGCTCCTACGAGCAGTACTTC.

This clonotype occurred many times. V is TRBV9 and J is TRBJ2-1, with TRBD1 matching 8 bases. Germline-derived CDR1 and CDR2 are SGDLS and YYNGEE. The V segment lost 4 bases and the J segment 4 bases; nucleotides outside the gene matches: 7. This CDR3 has 15 residues. CDR3 residues: CASSFTGTGYNEQFF. Written as DNA, the CDR3 is TGTGCCAGCAGCTTCACCGGGACAGGATACAATGAGCAGTTCTTC.

The V gene is TRBV7-9, the J gene TRBJ2-6; the D call may be TRBD1 or TRBD2 (5 bases each). Germline CDR1 reads SEHNR; CDR2 reads FQNEAQ (reference sequence). The germline V and J ends were trimmed by 5 bases and 0 bases, with 20 bases remaining between them. The CDR3 spans 19 residues. The CDR3 region is CASSQRSIGAASGANVLTF. The CDR3 DNA reads TGTGCCAGCAGCCAGCGGTCCATAGGGGCAGCCTCTGGGGCCAACGTCCTGACTTTC.

Many counts were recorded for this clonotype. For the CDR3, the DNA is TGTGCCAGCAGCTTGGGGACTTTCGGTTTCTCTGGAAACACCATATATTTT. It specifies CASSLGTFGFSGNTIYF. The V gene is TRBV5-6, the J gene TRBJ1-3, with D uncertain. CDR1 is SGHDT and CDR2 is YYEEEE in the germline V gene. V lost 0 bases to trimming and J lost 0 bases, with 13 bases between them. There are 17 residues in the CDR3.

The V gene is TRBV12-3 or TRBV12-4, the J gene TRBJ2-3; 12 bases map to TRBD2. This CDR3 is built from 17 residues. V was pared by 1 base and J by 1 base, with 3 bases of the junction left unmatched. The CDR3 loop is CASSLERTSGGTDTQYF. The CDR3 DNA reads TGTGCCAGCAGTTTAGAGAGGACTAGCGGGGGCACAGATACGCAGTATTTT.

This clonotype was found many times. The chain recombines TRBV6-2 or TRBV6-3 with TRBJ2-3; D might be TRBD1 or TRBD2, each matching 6 bases. Germline CDR1 reads MNHEY; CDR2 reads SVGEGT. V was pared by 6 bases and J by 0 bases, with 10 bases between. The CDR3 sequence is 14 residues long. The CDR3 sequence is CASREGGSTDTQYF. As DNA, the CDR3 is TGTGCCAGCAGGGAGGGGGGTAGCACAGATACGCAGTATTTT.